These 10 T cell receptor beta chains were all obtained from the same sample, sequenced in a study of blood T cell repertoires in COVID-19 (dated by TCRdb to the early 2020s). Library construction relied on the immunoSEQ multiplex PCR assay. The table was pulled from immuneACCESS by TCRdb, which kept in-frame rearrangements only. Such tables lose some clones; where checked, under half of the loss comes from unresolved V genes, and the rest has no known cause. For this sample the table gives more than 50,000 clones, of which 65% to 80% were detected only once. The ten largest clones represent around 43% of the sample. Sequencing input: peripheral blood. Receptor source: a man between 65 and 85 years old with active or convalescent COVID-19.

The J gene is TRBJ1-1, the V gene TRBV10-3; 7 bases line up with TRBD1. The CDR3 extends over 14 amino acids. Germline CDR1 reads ENHRY; CDR2 reads SYGVKD. The V and J ends lost 5 bases and 1 base, in that order; junction bases with no gene match: 4. The CDR3 reads CAISLTGRNTEAFF. The CDR3 DNA follows: TGTGCCATCAGTTTGACAGGGAGGAACACTGAAGCTTTCTTT.

The chain joins TRBV15 to TRBJ2-3; D might be TRBD2 (5 bases). Trimming stripped 9 bases from V and 5 bases from J, with 9 bases between. The CDR3 is 11 amino acids. The germline CDR1 and CDR2 sequences are LNHNV and YYDKDF (reference sequence). CDR3 nucleotides: TGTGCCACAGAACGGGGAGATACGCAGTATTTT. Translated, it gives CATERGDTQYF.

This clone was recorded only once. The CDR3 spells CASSLELAGSGELFF. The CDR3 nucleotides read TGTGCCAGCAGCTTGGAATTAGCGGGGTCCGGGGAGCTGTTTTTT. This chain connects TRBV5-4 to TRBJ2-2; 8 bases align to TRBD2. The germline gives CDR1 SGHNT, CDR2 YYREEE (reference sequence). The CDR3 has 15 residues. After removal of 0 bases from V and 6 bases from J, the junction contained 4 bases not matched to a gene.

This rearrangement joins TRBV4-3 to TRBJ2-3, with 13 bases identical to TRBD2. With 1 base clipped from V and 2 bases from J, the junction kept 6 bases outside the gene matches. Germline V gene data show CDR1 as LGHNA and CDR2 as YSLEER. This CDR3 contains 18 residues. In DNA form, the CDR3 reads TGCGCCAGCAGCCAAGCCCTGGGACTAGCGGGATCCACAGATACGCAGTATTTT. This codes for CASSQALGLAGSTDTQYF.

In this sample, this clone turned up once. J is TRBJ2-1 and V is TRBV24-1; 11 bases match TRBD1. V gave up 1 base and J gave up 7 bases; unmatched junction bases: 8. Germline V gene lookup returns CDR1 KGHDR and CDR2 SFDVKD. The CDR3 runs to 17 residues. The CDR3 DNA sequence: TGTGCCACCAGTGATTTAGGACAGGGGGCGCGGACGAATGAGCAGTTCTTC. It is translated as CATSDLGQGARTNEQFF.

By share, this clone ranks as medium-sized. This sequence joins TRBV28 and TRBJ2-7; D remains unclear. Germline-derived CDR1 and CDR2 are MDHEN and SYDVKM. The CDR3 spans 14 residues. Trimming removed 5 bases at V and 0 bases at J, with 11 bases between. CDR3 loop: CASSAAISSYEQYF. The CDR3, as DNA: TGTGCCAGCAGTGCGGCCATTAGCTCCTACGAGCAGTACTTC.

The gene calls are TRBV5-1 and TRBJ1-1; weak D call: TRBD1 (6 bases). Trimming cost V 0 bases and J 4 bases, with 13 bases left between them. Looked up from germline, CDR1 is SGHRS and CDR2 is YFSETQ. The CDR3 consists of 15 residues. As DNA, the CDR3 is TGCGCCAGCAGCTTGGCCGGACAGTTGGGCACTGAAGCTTTCTTT. Translated: CASSLAGQLGTEAFF.

The CDR3 sequence is CASRTSGTTDTDTQYF. The DNA of the CDR3 is TGTGCCAGCAGGACTAGCGGGACAACTGACACAGATACGCAGTATTTT. The rearrangement links TRBV7-2 to TRBJ2-3; TRBD2 aligns across 11 bases. The ends lost 6 bases at V and 2 bases at J; junction bases unmatched: 7. The germline gives CDR1 SGHTA, CDR2 FQGNSA. The CDR3 spans 16 residues.

The DNA of the CDR3 is TGCAGCGCCCCCTCGGGGGGGAACACCGGGGAGCTGTTTTTT. Its translation is CSAPSGGNTGELFF. This chain links TRBV29-1 with TRBJ2-2; TRBD2 aligns across 7 bases. Trimming at V came to 7 bases and at J to 1 base, leaving 6 bases not matched to a gene. The CDR3 spans 14 residues. From germline, CDR1 is SQVTM and CDR2 ANQGSEA.

The chain couples TRBV5-5 to TRBJ1-6; TRBD1 might be the D (5 bases). Trimming took 1 base from V and 10 from J, leaving 12 bases between them. The CDR3 has 14 residues. Germline V gene data show CDR1 as SGHKS and CDR2 as YYEKEE (reference sequence). CDR3 protein: CASSLLGEGSPLHF. CDR3 DNA: TGTGCCAGCAGCTTGTTAGGGGAAGGATCACCCCTCCACTTT.